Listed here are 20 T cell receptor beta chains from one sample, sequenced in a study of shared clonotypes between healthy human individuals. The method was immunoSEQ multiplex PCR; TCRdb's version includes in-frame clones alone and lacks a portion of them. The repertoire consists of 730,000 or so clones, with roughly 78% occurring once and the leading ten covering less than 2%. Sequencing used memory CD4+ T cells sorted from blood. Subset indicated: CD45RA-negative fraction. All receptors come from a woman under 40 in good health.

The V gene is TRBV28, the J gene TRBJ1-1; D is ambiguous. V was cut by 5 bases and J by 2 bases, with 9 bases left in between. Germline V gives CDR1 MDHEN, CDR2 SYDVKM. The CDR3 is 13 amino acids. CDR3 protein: CASSPEHNTEAFF. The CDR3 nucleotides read TGTGCCAGCAGTCCGGAGCATAACACTGAAGCTTTCTTT.

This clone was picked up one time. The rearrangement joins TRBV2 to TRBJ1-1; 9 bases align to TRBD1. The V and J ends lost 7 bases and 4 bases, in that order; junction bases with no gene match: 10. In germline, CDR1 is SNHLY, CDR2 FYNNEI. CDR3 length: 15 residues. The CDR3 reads CASNPQGALGTEAFF. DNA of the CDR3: TGTGCCAGCAACCCACAGGGGGCGCTTGGCACTGAAGCTTTCTTT.

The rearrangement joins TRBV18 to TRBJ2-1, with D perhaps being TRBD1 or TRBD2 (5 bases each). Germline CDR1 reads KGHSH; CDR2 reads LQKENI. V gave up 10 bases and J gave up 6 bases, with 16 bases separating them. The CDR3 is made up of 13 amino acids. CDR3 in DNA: TGTGCCACCACGACCGGGACCTTCAATGAGCAGTTCTTC. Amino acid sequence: CATTTGTFNEQFF.

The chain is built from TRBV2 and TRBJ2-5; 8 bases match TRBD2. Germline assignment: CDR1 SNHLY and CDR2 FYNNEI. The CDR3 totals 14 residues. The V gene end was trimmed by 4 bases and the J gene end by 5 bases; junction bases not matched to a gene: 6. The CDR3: CASSGTSSGETQYF. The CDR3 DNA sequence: TGTGCCAGCAGTGGGACTAGCTCGGGGGAGACCCAGTACTTC.

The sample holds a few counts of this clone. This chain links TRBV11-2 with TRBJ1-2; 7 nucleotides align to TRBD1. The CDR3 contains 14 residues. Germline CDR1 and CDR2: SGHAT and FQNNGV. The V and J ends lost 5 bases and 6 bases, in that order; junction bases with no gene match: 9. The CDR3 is CASSRRGQGDGYTF. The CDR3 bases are TGTGCCAGCAGCCGAAGGGGGCAGGGTGATGGCTACACCTTC.

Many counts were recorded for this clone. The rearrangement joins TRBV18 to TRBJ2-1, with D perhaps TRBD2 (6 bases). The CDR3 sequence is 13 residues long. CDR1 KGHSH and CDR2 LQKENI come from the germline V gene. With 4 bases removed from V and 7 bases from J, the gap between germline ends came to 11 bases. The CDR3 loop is CASSLGTSNEQFF. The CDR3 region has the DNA TGTGCCAGCTCACTCGGGACTTCAAATGAGCAGTTCTTC.

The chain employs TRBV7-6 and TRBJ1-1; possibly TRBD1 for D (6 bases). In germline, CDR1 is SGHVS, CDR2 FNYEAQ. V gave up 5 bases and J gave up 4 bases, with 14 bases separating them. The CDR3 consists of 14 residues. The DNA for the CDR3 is TGTGCCAGCAGCCAGAGCAGGGGTTCCACTGAAGCTTTCTTT. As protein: CASSQSRGSTEAFF.

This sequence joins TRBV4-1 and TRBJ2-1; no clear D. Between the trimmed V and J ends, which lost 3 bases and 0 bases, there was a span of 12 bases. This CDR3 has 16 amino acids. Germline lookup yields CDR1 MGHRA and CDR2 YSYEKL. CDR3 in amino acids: CASSHPGVTSYNEQFF. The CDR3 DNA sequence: TGCGCCAGCAGCCATCCAGGTGTGACCTCCTACAATGAGCAGTTCTTC.

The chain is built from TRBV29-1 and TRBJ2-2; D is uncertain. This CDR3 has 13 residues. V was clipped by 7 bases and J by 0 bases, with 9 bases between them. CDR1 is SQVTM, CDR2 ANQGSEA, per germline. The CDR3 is CSAGQANTGELFF. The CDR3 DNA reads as TGCAGCGCCGGGCAGGCGAACACCGGGGAGCTGTTTTTT.

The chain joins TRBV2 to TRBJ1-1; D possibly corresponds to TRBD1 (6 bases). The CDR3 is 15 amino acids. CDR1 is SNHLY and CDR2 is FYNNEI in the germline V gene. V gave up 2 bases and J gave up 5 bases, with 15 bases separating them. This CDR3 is CASSELQHGTTEAFF. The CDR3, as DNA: TGTGCCAGCAGTGAATTACAACACGGGACAACTGAAGCTTTCTTT. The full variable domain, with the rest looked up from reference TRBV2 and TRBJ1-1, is EPEVTQTPSHQVTQMGQEVILRCVPISNHLYFYWYRQILGQKVEFLVSFYNNEISEKSEIFDDQFSVERPDGSNFTLKIRSTKLEDSAMYFCASSELQHGTTEAFFGQGTRLTVV.

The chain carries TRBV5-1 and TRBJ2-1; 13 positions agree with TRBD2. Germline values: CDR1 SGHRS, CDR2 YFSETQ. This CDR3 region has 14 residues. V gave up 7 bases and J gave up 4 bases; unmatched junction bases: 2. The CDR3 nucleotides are TGCGCCAGCGGGGGACTAGCGGGATACAATGAGCAGTTCTTC. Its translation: CASGGLAGYNEQFF.

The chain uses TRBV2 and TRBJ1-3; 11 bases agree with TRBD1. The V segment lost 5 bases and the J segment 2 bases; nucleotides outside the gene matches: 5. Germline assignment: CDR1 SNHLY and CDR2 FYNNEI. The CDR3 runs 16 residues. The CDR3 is CASSPGTGGAGNTIYF. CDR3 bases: TGTGCCAGCAGTCCCGGGACAGGGGGTGCTGGAAACACCATATATTTT.

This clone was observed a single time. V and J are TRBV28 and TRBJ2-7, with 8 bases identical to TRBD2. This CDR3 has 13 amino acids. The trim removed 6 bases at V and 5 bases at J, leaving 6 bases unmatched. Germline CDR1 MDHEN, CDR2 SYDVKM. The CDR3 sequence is CASRTSALNEQYF. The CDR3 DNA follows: TGTGCCAGCAGGACTAGCGCCTTGAACGAGCAGTACTTC. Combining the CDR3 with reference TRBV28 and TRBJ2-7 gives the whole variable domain DVKVTQSSRYLVKRTGEKVFLECVQDMDHENMFWYRQDPGLGLRLIYFSYDVKMKEKGDIPEGYSVSREKKERFSLILESASTNQTSMYLCASRTSALNEQYFGPGTRLTVT.

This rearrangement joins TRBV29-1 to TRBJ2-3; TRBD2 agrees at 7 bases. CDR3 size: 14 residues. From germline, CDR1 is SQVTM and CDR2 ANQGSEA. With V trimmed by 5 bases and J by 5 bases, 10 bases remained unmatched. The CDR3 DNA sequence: TGCAGCGTTCAACGGGAGGCTTTGATAGATACGCAGTATTTT. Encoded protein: CSVQREALIDTQYF.

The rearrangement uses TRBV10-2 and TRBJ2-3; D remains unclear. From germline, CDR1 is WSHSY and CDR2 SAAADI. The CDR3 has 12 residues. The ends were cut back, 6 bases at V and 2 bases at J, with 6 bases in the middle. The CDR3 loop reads CASSQDTDTQYF. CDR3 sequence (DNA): TGCGCCAGCAGCCAGGACACAGATACGCAGTATTTT.

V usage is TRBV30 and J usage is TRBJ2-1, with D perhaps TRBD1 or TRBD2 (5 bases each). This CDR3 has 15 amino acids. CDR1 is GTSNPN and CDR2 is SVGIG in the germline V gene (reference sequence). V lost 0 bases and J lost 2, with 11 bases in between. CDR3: CAWSVRGATYNEQFF. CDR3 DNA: TGTGCCTGGAGTGTAAGGGGAGCCACCTACAATGAGCAGTTCTTC.

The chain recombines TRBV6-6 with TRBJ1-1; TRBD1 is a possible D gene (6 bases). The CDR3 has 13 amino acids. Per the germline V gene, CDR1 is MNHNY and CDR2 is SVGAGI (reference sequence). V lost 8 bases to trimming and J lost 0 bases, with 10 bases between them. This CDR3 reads CASGGSVNTEAFF. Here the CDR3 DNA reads TGTGCCAGCGGGGGCAGTGTGAACACTGAAGCTTTCTTT.

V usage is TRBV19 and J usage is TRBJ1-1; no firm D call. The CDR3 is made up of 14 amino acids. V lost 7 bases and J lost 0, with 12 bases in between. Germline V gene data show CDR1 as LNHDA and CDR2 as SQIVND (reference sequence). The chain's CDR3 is CASKGREMNTEAFF. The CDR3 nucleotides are TGTGCCAGTAAGGGTCGCGAAATGAACACTGAAGCTTTCTTT. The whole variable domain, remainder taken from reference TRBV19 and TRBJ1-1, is DGGITQSPKYLFRKEGQNVTLSCEQNLNHDAMYWYRQDPGQGLRLIYYSQIVNDFQKGDIAEGYSVSREKKESFPLTVTSAQKNPTAFYLCASKGREMNTEAFFGQGTRLTVV.

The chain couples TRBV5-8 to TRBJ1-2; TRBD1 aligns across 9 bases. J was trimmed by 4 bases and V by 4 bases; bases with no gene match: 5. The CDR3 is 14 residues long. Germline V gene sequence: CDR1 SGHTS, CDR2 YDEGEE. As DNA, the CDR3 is TGTGCCAGCAGCCCTGGACAGGGGAGCTATGGCTACACCTTC. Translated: CASSPGQGSYGYTF.

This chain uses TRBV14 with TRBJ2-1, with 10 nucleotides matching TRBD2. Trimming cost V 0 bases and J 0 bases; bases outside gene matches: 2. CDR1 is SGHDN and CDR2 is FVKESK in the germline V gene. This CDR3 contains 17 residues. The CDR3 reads CASSQEVAGGSYNEQFF. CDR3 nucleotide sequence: TGTGCCAGCAGCCAAGAGGTAGCGGGGGGCTCCTACAATGAGCAGTTCTTC.